Sequencing of this T cell receptor beta chain was carried out in a study of T cells in Graves' hyperthyroidism and ophthalmopathy. General study points: A median roughly 6.6 months before onset, the model predicted ophthalmopathy. Expanded thyroid clonotypes (above 0.001) were mostly also found in blood.

Worth noting for this clonotype: Its target is not known. Possible read error: a much larger clone is one base away.

CDR1 and CDR2 from the germline V gene are MDHEN and SYDVKM. The CDR3 runs to 16 residues. RNA transcripts gave rise to amplified TCR beta CDR3 regions. The study used the HTBI primer set for a first-round RT-PCR of the TCR CDR3. One entry per CDR3 protein, called by TCRdb with MiXCR from the multiplex PCR reads. The sample contains about 350,000 distinct CDR3 sequences, less than 20% of which appear only once. Disease duration was under 3 months in the ophthalmopathy patients, who also had a Clinical Activity Score of at least 3 and a NOSPECS grade of at least 4. This sample holds PBMCs from under 11 ml fresh peripheral blood.

Sequenced input: blood. This clonotype was obtained from a middle-aged woman with Graves' ophthalmopathy. The chain couples TRBV28 to TRBJ1-1, with TRBD1 matching over 10 bases. As DNA, the CDR3 is TGTGCCATCAGTCCCCGGGACAGGGGCGTTTCAGCTGAAGCTTTCTTT. Translated, it gives CAISPRDRGVSAEAFF. Variable domain in full (rest from reference TRBV28 and TRBJ1-1): DVKVTQSSRYLVKRTGEKVFLECVQDMDHENMFWYRQDPGLGLRLIYFSYDVKMKEKGDIPEGYSVSREKKERFSLILESASTNQTSMYLCAISPRDRGVSAEAFFGQGTRLTVV.